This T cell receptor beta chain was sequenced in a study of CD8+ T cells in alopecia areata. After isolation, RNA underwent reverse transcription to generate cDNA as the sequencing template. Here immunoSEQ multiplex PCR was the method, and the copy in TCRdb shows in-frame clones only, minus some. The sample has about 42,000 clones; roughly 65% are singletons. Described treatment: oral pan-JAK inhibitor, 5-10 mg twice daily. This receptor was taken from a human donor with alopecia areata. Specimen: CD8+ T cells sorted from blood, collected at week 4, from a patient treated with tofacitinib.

The chain's CDR3 is CASSEYWGLGYTF. The CDR3 coding sequence is TGTGCCAGCAGTGAATATTGGGGCCTTGGCTACACCTTC. The V and J genes are TRBV25-1 and TRBJ1-2; a possible D gene is TRBD1 (5 bases). V was pared by 0 bases and J by 7 bases, with 9 bases between. The CDR3 is made up of 13 amino acids. In germline, CDR1 is MGHDK, CDR2 SYGVNS.